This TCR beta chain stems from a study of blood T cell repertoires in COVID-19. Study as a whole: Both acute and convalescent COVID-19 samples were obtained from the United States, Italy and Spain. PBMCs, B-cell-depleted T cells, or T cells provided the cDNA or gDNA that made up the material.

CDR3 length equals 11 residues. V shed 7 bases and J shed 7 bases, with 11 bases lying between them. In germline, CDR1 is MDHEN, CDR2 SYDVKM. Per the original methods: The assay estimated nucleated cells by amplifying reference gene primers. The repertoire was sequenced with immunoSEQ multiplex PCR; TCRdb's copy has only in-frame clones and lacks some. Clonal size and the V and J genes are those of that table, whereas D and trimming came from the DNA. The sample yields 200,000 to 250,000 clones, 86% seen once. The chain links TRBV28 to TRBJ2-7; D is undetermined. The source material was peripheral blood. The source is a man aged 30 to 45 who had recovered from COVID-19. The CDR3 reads CASTLNKEQYF. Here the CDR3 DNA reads TGTGCCAGCACCCTTAACAAGGAGCAGTACTTC. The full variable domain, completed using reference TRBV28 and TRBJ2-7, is DVKVTQSSRYLVKRTGEKVFLECVQDMDHENMFWYRQDPGLGLRLIYFSYDVKMKEKGDIPEGYSVSREKKERFSLILESASTNQTSMYLCASTLNKEQYFGPGTRLTVT.